Listed below are T cell receptor beta chains from one sample, sequenced in a study of long-term antiretroviral therapy in people with HIV. This table comes from immunoSEQ multiplex PCR, and its TCRdb copy is limited to in-frame clones, with some not included. This sample has 40,000 or so clones, with 80% to 90% found just once. The material sequenced was unsorted PBMCs, taken just before starting antiretroviral therapy. Receptor source: a woman under 30 with HIV. Both conserved end residues are part of each CDR3. The D gene is left open where the match is weak. The listing skips clone size in some rows; elsewhere it reads once, few, many or a size class.

j_call v_call clone_size d_call cdr3_aa cdr3_nt
TRBJ2-2 TRBV2 . . CASSEGRPNTGELFF TGTGCCAGCAGTGAGGGCAGACCGAACACCGGGGAGCTGTTTTTT
TRBJ2-7 TRBV4-3 . TRBD1 CASSQERTGSYEQYF TGCGCCAGCAGCCAAGAAAGGACAGGGTCCTACGAGCAGTACTTC
TRBJ2-7 TRBV7-9 . TRBD1 CASSLSGTGFEQYF TGTGCCAGCAGCTTATCGGGGACAGGGTTCGAGCAGTACTTC
TRBJ2-1 TRBV11-3 . TRBD1 CASSLGWGQGTYNEQFF TGTGCCAGCAGCTTAGGGTGGGGACAGGGAACCTACAATGAGCAGTTCTTC
TRBJ2-6 TRBV11-2 . . CASSLGRDSGANVLTF TGTGCCAGCAGCTTAGGGAGGGACTCTGGGGCCAACGTCCTGACTTTC
TRBJ2-2 TRBV15 . TRBD1 CATSRRGQANTGELFF TGTGCCACCAGCAGGCGGGGACAGGCGAACACCGGGGAGCTGTTTTTT
TRBJ2-7 TRBV6-5 . TRBD1 CASSYGTGGEQYF TGTGCCAGCAGTTACGGGACAGGGGGCGAGCAGTACTTC
TRBJ2-2 TRBV6-6 . . CASSGTTRGTGELFF TGTGCCAGCAGCGGTACCACGCGAGGCACCGGGGAGCTGTTTTTT
TRBJ2-1 TRBV9 . . CASSVDSRYNEQFF TGTGCCAGCAGCGTGGATAGCCGCTACAATGAGCAGTTCTTC
TRBJ1-1 TRBV11-3 . . CASSVASHTEAFF TGTGCCAGCAGCGTCGCATCGCACACTGAAGCTTTCTTT
TRBJ2-5 TRBV27 . . CASSLSPTQTQYF TGTGCCAGCAGTTTATCGCCCACCCAGACCCAGTACTTC
TRBJ2-3 TRBV5-1 . TRBD2 CASSLEGLAGTTDTQYF TGCGCCAGCAGCTTGGAGGGACTAGCGGGAACGACAGATACGCAGTATTTT
TRBJ1-5 TRBV12-5 . TRBD1 CASGGDREGQPQHF TGTGCTAGTGGTGGGGACAGGGAAGGTCAGCCCCAGCATTTT
TRBJ2-5 TRBV6-5 . . CASSYGEQETQYF TGTGCCAGCAGTTACGGGGAGCAAGAGACCCAGTACTTC
TRBJ1-4 TRBV4-1 once . CASSQVRKSAEKLFF TGCGCCAGCAGCCAAGTCCGCAAGTCGGCGGAAAAACTGTTTTTT
TRBJ1-1 TRBV14 . TRBD1 CASSQDLAGTGSEAFF TGTGCCAGCAGCCAAGATCTTGCCGGGACAGGGAGTGAAGCTTTCTTT
TRBJ1-2 TRBV18 . TRBD1 CASSPTDRGWNYGYTF TGTGCCAGCTCACCAACGGACAGGGGGTGGAACTATGGCTACACCTTC
TRBJ1-2 TRBV4-3 once . CASSQEWDYGYTF TGCGCCAGCAGCCAAGAATGGGACTATGGCTACACCTTC
TRBJ2-7 TRBV7-2 few . CASSLHTTDYYEQYF TGTGCCAGCAGCCTCCACACGACAGACTACTACGAGCAGTACTTC
TRBJ2-7 TRBV21-1 . . CASSTSRSYEQYF TGTGCCAGCAGCACATCCAGATCCTACGAGCAGTACTTC
TRBJ1-1 TRBV29-1 . . CSVGGAGPNTEAFF TGCAGCGTTGGGGGGGCAGGCCCGAACACTGAAGCTTTCTTT
TRBJ2-7 TRBV29-1 . . CSVPWGYEQYF TGCAGCGTCCCGTGGGGCTACGAGCAGTACTTC
TRBJ2-3 TRBV5-6 once TRBD2 CASSLKLAGPTDTQYF TGTGCCAGCAGCTTGAAACTAGCGGGCCCCACAGATACGCAGTATTTT
TRBJ1-5 TRBV6-1 . . CASSEVGVEPQHF TGTGCCAGCAGTGAAGTCGGGGTTGAGCCCCAGCATTTT
TRBJ2-7 TRBV6-5 . TRBD1 CASSTDRVLYEQYF TGTGCCAGCAGTACGGACAGGGTCCTCTACGAGCAGTACTTC
TRBJ2-1 TRBV9 . . CASSTGGVSYNEQFF TGTGCCAGCAGTACGGGCGGGGTCTCCTACAATGAGCAGTTCTTC
TRBJ2-1 TRBV7-2 few TRBD2 CASSLYGTSEYNEQFF TGTGCCAGCAGCCTCTATGGGACTAGCGAATACAATGAGCAGTTCTTC
TRBJ2-5 TRBV6-5 . . CASSYGGEETQYF TGTGCCAGCAGTTACGGCGGGGAAGAGACCCAGTACTTC
TRBJ2-7 TRBV4-1 few TRBD2 CASSQLLAGLGEEQYF TGCGCCAGCAGCCAATTACTAGCGGGGCTAGGGGAGGAGCAGTACTTC
TRBJ2-3 TRBV2 . . CASRGYTDTQYF TGTGCCAGCAGGGGATACACAGATACGCAGTATTTT